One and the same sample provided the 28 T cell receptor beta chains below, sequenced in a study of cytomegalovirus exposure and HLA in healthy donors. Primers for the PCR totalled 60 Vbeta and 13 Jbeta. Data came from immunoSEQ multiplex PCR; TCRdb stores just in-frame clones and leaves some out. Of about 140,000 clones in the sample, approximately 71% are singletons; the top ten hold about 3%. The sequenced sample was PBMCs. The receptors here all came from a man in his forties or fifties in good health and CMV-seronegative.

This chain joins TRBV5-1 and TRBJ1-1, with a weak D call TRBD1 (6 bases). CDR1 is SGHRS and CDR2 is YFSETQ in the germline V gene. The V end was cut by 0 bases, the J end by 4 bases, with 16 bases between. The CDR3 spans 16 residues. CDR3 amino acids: CASSLAIVGGPTEAFF. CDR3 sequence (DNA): TGCGCCAGCAGCTTGGCCATTGTAGGGGGTCCCACTGAAGCTTTCTTT.

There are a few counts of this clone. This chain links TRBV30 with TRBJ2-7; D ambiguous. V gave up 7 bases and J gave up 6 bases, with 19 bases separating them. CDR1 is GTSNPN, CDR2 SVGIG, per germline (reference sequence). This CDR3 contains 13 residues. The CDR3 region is CASEESSSVEQYF. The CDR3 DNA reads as TGTGCCTCCGAGGAGAGTAGCTCGGTCGAGCAGTACTTC.

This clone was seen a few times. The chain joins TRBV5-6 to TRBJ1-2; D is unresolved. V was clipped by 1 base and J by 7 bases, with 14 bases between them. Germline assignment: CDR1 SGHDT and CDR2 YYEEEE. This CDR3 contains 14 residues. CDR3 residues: CASSLPSKEGGYTF. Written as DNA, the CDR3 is TGTGCCAGCAGCTTGCCTTCGAAGGAGGGTGGCTACACCTTC. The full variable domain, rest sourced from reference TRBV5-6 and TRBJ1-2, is DAGVTQSPTHLIKTRGQQVTLRCSPKSGHDTVSWYQQALGQGPQFIFQYYEEEERQRGNFPDRFSGHQFPNYSSELNVNALLLGDSALYLCASSLPSKEGGYTFGSGTRLTVV.

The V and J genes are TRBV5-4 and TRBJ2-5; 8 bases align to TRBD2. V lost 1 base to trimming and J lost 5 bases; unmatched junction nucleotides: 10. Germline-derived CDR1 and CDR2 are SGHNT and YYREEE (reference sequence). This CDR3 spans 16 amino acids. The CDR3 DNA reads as TGTGCCAGCAGCTTGCAGGGAAGCGGGGGTCTGGAGACCCAGTACTTC. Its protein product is CASSLQGSGGLETQYF.

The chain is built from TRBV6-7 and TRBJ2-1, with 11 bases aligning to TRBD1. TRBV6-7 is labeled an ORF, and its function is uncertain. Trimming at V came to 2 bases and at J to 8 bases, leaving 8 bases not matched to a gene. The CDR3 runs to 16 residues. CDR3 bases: TGTGCCAGCAGTTACCCCGGGACAGGGGGTTCGCATGAGCAGTTCTTC. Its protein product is CASSYPGTGGSHEQFF.

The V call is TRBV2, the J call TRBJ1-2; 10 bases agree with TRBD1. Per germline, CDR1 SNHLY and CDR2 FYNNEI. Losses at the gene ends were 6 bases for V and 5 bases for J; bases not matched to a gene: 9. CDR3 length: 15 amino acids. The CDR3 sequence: CASSPMWDRGYGYTF. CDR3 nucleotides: TGTGCCAGCAGCCCAATGTGGGACAGGGGTTATGGCTACACCTTC.

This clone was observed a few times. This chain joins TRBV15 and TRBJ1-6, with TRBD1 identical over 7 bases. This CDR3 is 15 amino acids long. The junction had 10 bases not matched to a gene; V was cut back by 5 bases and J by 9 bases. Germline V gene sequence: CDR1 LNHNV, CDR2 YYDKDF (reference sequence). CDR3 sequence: CATSHDRVESSPLHF. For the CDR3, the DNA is TGTGCCACCAGCCATGACAGGGTAGAGAGTTCACCCCTCCACTTT.

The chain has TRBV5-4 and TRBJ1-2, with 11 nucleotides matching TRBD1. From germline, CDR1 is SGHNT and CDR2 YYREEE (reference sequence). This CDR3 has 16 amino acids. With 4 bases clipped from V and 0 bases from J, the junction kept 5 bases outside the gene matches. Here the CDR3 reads CASSPGQGASNYGYTF. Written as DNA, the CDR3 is TGTGCCAGCAGCCCCGGACAGGGGGCGTCTAACTATGGCTACACCTTC.

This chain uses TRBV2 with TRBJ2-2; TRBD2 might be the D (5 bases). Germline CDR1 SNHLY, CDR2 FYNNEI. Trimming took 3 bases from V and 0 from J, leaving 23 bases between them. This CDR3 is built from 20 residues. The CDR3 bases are TGTGCCAGCAGTGACCGGGATGACCTATCACCAGGCGCGAACACCGGGGAGCTGTTTTTT. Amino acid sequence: CASSDRDDLSPGANTGELFF.

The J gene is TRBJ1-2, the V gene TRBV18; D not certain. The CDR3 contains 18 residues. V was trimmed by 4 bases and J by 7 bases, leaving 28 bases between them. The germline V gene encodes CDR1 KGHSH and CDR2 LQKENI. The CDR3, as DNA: TGTGCCAGCTCACTTAACAGACCTCCAATCCCGCAGGAGGTTGGCTACACCTTC. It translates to CASSLNRPPIPQEVGYTF.

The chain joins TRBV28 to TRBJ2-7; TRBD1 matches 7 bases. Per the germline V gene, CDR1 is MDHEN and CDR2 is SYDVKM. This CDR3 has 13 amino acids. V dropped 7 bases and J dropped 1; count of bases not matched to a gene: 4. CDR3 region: CASIRTGSYEQYF. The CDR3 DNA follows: TGTGCCAGCATTAGGACAGGATCCTACGAGCAGTACTTC.

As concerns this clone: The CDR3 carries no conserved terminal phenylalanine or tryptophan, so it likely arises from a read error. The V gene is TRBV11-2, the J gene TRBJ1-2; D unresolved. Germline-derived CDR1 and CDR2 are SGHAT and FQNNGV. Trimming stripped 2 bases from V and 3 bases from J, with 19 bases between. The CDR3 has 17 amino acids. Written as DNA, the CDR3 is TGTGCCAGCAGCTTACGGGCAGGAGAGACTAAATACTATGGCTACACCCTC. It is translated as CASSLRAGETKYYGYTL.

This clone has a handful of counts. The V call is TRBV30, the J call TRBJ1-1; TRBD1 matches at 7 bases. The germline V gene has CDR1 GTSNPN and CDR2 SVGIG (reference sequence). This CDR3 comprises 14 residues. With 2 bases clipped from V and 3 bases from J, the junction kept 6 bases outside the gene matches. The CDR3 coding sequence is TGTGCCTGGAGTCACATAGACAGGGACACTGAAGCTTTCTTT. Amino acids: CAWSHIDRDTEAFF. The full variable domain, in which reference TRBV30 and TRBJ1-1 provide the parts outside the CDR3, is SQTIHQWPATLVQPVGSPLSLECTVEGTSNPNLYWYRQAAGRGLQLLFYSVGIGQISSEVPQNLSASRPQDRQFILSSKKLLLSDSGFYLCAWSHIDRDTEAFFGQGTRLTVV.

The chain's CDR3 is CASTTGGSEQYF. Here the CDR3 DNA reads TGTGCCAGCACCACGGGAGGGAGCGAGCAGTACTTC. The V and J genes are TRBV6-6 and TRBJ2-7; 8 nucleotides match TRBD2. The CDR3 sequence is 12 residues long. Germline V gene sequence: CDR1 MNHNY, CDR2 SVGAGI (reference sequence). V was pared by 7 bases and J by 6 bases, with 5 bases of the junction left unmatched.

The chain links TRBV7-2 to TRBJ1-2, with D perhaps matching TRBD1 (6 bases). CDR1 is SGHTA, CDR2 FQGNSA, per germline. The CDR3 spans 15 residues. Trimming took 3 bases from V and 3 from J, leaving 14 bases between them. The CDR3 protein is CASSFTGSSDYGYTF. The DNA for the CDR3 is TGTGCCAGCAGCTTCACAGGGAGCTCAGACTATGGCTACACCTTC.

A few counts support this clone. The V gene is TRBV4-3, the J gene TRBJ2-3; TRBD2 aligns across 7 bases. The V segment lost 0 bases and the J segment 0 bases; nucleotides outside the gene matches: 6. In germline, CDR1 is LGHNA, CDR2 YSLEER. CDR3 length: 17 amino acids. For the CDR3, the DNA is TGCGCCAGCAGCCAAGATGGGGACTACCAGAGCACAGATACGCAGTATTTT. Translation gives CASSQDGDYQSTDTQYF.

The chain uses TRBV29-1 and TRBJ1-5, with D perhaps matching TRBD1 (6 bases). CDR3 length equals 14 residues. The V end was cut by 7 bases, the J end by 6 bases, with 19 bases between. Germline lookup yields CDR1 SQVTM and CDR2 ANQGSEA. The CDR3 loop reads CSAGDLTGGQPQHF. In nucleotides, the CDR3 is TGCAGCGCCGGAGATCTGACAGGAGGTCAGCCCCAGCATTTT.

The CDR3 DNA sequence: TGCGCCAGCAGCCGAGTCCGACAGGCCAGCGGGGTGATTGAGACCCAGTACTTC. Translated, it gives CASSRVRQASGVIETQYF. The V gene is TRBV5-1, the J gene TRBJ2-5, with a possible D match to TRBD2 (7 bases). V shed 4 bases and J shed 5 bases, with 27 bases lying between them. This CDR3 has 18 amino acids. Per germline, CDR1 SGHRS and CDR2 YFSETQ.

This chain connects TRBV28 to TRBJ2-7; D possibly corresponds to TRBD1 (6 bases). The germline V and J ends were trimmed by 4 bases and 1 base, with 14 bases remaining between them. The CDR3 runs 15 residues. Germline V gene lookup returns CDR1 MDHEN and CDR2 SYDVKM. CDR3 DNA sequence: TGTGCCAGCAGTTCCAACAGGGATGGGTCCTACGAGCAGTACTTC. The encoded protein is CASSSNRDGSYEQYF.

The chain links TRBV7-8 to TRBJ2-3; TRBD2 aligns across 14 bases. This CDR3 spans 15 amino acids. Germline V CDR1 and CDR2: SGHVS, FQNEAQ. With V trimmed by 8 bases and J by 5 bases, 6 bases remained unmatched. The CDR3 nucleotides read TGTGCCAGCCTGACTAGCGGGGGGGCTGGAGATACGCAGTATTTT. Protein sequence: CASLTSGGAGDTQYF.

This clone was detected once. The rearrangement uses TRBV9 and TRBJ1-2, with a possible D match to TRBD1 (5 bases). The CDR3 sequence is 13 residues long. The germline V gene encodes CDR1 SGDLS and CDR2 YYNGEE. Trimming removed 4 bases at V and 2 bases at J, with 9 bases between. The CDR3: CASSPSGNYGYTF. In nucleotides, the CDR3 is TGTGCCAGCAGCCCATCAGGGAACTATGGCTACACCTTC.

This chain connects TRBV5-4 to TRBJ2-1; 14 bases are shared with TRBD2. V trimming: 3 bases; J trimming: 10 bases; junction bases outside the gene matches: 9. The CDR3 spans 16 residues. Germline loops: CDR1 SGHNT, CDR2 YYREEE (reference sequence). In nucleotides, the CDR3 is TGTGCCAGCAGCTCGCCGACTAGCGGGGGGGTGGAAGAGCAGTTCTTC. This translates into CASSSPTSGGVEEQFF.

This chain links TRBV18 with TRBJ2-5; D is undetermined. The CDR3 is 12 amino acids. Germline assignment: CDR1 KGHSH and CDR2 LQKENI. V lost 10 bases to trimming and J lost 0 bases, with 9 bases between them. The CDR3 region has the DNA TGTGCCACCAGCCGGGACCAAGAGACCCAGTACTTC. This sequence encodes CATSRDQETQYF.

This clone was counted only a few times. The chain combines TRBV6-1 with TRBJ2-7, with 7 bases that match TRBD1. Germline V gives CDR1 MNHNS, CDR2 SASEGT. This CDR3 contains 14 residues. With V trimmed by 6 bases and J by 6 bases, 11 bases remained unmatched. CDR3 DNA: TGTGCCAGCAGCGGGGACAGCTTACTCCCCGAGCAGTACTTC. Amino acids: CASSGDSLLPEQYF.

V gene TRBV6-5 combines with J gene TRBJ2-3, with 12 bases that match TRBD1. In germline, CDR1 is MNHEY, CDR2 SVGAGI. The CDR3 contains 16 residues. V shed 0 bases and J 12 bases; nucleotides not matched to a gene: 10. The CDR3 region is CASSYSFWDRGQLQYF. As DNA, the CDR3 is TGTGCCAGCAGTTACTCGTTCTGGGACAGGGGGCAATTACAGTATTTT.

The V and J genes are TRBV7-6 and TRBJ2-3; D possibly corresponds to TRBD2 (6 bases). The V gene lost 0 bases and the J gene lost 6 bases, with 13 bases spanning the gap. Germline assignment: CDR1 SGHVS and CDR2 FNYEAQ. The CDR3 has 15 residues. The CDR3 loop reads CASSLAGGVADTQYF. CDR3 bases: TGTGCCAGCAGCTTAGCTGGCGGGGTGGCGGATACGCAGTATTTT.

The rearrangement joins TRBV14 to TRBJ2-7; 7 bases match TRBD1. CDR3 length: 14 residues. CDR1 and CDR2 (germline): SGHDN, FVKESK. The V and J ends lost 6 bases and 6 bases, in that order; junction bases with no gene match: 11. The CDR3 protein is CASRARTGSPEQYF. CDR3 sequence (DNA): TGTGCCAGCAGGGCTAGGACAGGATCTCCCGAGCAGTACTTC.

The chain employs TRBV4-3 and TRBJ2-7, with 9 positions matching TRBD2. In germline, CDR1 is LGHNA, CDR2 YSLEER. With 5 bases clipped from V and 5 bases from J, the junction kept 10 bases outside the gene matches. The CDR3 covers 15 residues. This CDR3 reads CASSTLGLAADEQYF. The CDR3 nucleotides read TGCGCCAGCAGCACGCTGGGACTAGCAGCGGACGAGCAGTACTTC.